This TCR beta chain derives from a study of blood T cell repertoires in COVID-19 (dated by TCRdb to the early 2020s). Turning to the overall study: Samples from collaborators originated in the United States, Italy and Spain and spanned both the acute and convalescent phases of COVID-19. The material from the prospective study consisted of cDNA or gDNA derived from T cells, B-cell-depleted T cells, or PBMCs. Subjects who had been exposed to COVID-19, were actively infected with it, or had recovered from it provided the deeply sampled blood TCRbeta repertoires that made up the dataset. The repertoires were released in a freely available public database intended as a resource for research on the immune response to SARS-CoV-2. Samples were obtained from the ongoing ImmuneRACE study (first 160 participants) and from some 1,300 subjects provided by 6 global collaborators. The sample metadata nearly always contained a de-identified subject ID, COVID-19 status, age in years and sex. Where HLA class I and class II types were available, the types were taken from metadata supplied by the sample provider, not from assay-based typing.

TCRbeta CDR3 regions were amplified from genomic DNA by means of the immunoSEQ Assay, a bias-controlled multiplex PCR. The study's processing was this. The number of nucleated cells in each sample was estimated from the amplification of reference gene primers within the assay. Sequence reads were collapsed and filtered to measure the absolute abundance of every unique TCRbeta CDR3 rearrangement. For each sample, productive Simpson clonality was calculated by taking the square root of Simpson's diversity index across productive rearrangements. As stored in TCRdb, this immuneACCESS dataset retains in-frame rearrangements with V and J assigned. A fraction of the clones does not appear; measured against another copy, unresolved V genes explain less than half of the discrepancy, and the remainder lacks a known reason. For V, J and clone size, that table is used; D and trimming come from the DNA. The sample table holds about 200,000 clones, of which 85% were seen once. Roughly 20% of the sample is held by the ten biggest clonotypes.

General study outcomes and caveats: The amount of clinical and demographic metadata varied by source and participant and was provided uncurated.

As for this clone: No antigen is known for it. Per-nucleotide qualities are absent, and no much larger clonotype sits a single base away.

Enrolling through a virtual design, the prospective study's participants ranged in age from roughly 18 to 89 years and lived across roughly 23 United States geographic areas. In the prospective study, participants were assigned to cohorts based on the clinical history participants reported in a screening survey and a study questionnaire. Recovered participants in ImmuneRACE Cohort 3 were defined by two consecutive negative NP/OP PCR tests, clearance by a healthcare professional, or resolution of symptoms. Each participant in the prospective study had whole blood, serum and a nasopharyngeal or oropharyngeal swab collected by mobile phlebotomists. Over a roughly 2-month period, participants in the prospective study had the option of providing additional blood draws and questionnaires. Blood samples from the prospective study were shipped frozen or at room temperature prior to DNA extraction. The germline V and J ends show losses of 0 bases and 1 base respectively, and no gene match explains 12 bases of the junction. The CDR3 contains 21 residues, cysteine and phenylalanine counted. The retained sequence is limited to the CDR3, 63 bases, with the frame set at the first base. In the germline V gene, CDR1 corresponds to SGHRS and CDR2 to YFSETQ.

The V and J segments used are TRBV5-1 and TRBJ2-4, and TRBD2 aligns with 14 junction nucleotides. The TCR originated in a man in his forties who had recovered from COVID-19. Sequencing was performed on PBMCs or T cells enriched from blood (not recorded which). The DNA is TGCGCCAGCAGCTTGGACAGGCGCCAGGGACTAGCGGGAGCCGCCAAAAACATTCAGTACTTC. Its protein is CASSLDRRQGLAGAAKNIQYF.